The 5 T cell receptor beta chains in this list originate from one sample, sequenced in a study of radiation and T cells in renal cell carcinoma. Treatment reported: treatment-naive control, cytoreductive nephrectomy. TCRdb keeps only in-frame clones here, not all; method: immunoSEQ multiplex PCR. This table holds approximately 9,300 clones, less than 80% found once. Material: tumor tissue, obtained from a patient whose treatment was nephrectomy without radiotherapy. All receptors derive from a man aged 55-75 years with renal cell carcinoma.

This sequence joins TRBV19 and TRBJ1-1, with D possibly matching TRBD1 (6 bases). V was trimmed by 5 bases and J by 1 base, leaving 14 bases between them. Germline V lookup: CDR1 LNHDA, CDR2 SQIVND (reference sequence). The CDR3 has 15 amino acids. The CDR3 region has the DNA TGTGCCAGTAGTGAACACTCACAGGGGAACACTGAAGCTTTCTTT. Amino acid sequence: CASSEHSQGNTEAFF.

This chain joins TRBV30 and TRBJ2-7; 7 bases align to TRBD1. Germline CDR1 and CDR2: GTSNPN and SVGIG (reference sequence). The V gene end was trimmed by 0 bases and the J gene end by 0 bases; junction bases not matched to a gene: 8. The length of the CDR3 is 16 residues. The CDR3 protein is CAWSVLGGLSSYEQYF. The CDR3 DNA follows: TGTGCCTGGAGTGTACTAGGGGGCTTGAGCTCCTACGAGCAGTACTTC.

The chain employs TRBV9 and TRBJ1-2; D gene unclear. The CDR3 runs to 14 residues. Deletions cut 4 bases from V and 8 bases from J, with 18 bases between. The V gene's germline CDR1 is SGDLS and CDR2 YYNGEE. CDR3 sequence reads: CASSPRYTLEGYTF. The CDR3 DNA sequence: TGTGCCAGCAGCCCCAGGTACACTTTGGAAGGCTACACCTTC.

This clone came up a few times. The V and J genes are TRBV27 and TRBJ2-7; maybe TRBD1 (6 bases). The CDR3 is 14 residues long. Germline-derived CDR1 and CDR2 are MNHEY and SMNVEV (reference sequence). V shed 5 bases and J shed 0 bases, with 11 bases lying between them. This CDR3 reads CASSRAGASYEQYF. The CDR3 coding sequence is TGTGCCAGCAGTAGGGCAGGGGCCTCCTACGAGCAGTACTTC.

This chain uses TRBV4-1 with TRBJ1-4; D perhaps matches TRBD1 (6 bases). In germline, CDR1 is MGHRA, CDR2 YSYEKL. V shed 7 bases and J shed 4 bases, with 19 bases lying between them. The CDR3 extends over 16 amino acids. CDR3 protein: CASTIIGGPGNEKLFF. The DNA for the CDR3 is TGCGCCAGCACCATAATCGGGGGGCCGGGTAATGAAAAACTGTTTTTT.